Here is one T cell receptor (beta chain) with its context. This CDR3 region has 13 residues. V lost 0 bases, J lost 7 bases, and 1 base stayed unmatched. Germline assignment: CDR1 SGHNT and CDR2 YYREEE (reference sequence). The data stem from a study of blood T cell repertoires in COVID-19. Study-level information: In each case, the material was cDNA or gDNA derived from T cells, B-cell-depleted T cells, or PBMCs.

The protocol was immunoSEQ multiplex PCR, while the TCRdb copy is restricted to in-frame clones and leaves out a portion. The top ten clones hold under 9.5% of a sample with 110,000 or so clones, 84% of them seen once. The receptor's source is a woman in her thirties or forties with acute or convalescent COVID-19. Material for sequencing was peripheral blood. The chain uses TRBV5-4 and TRBJ1-5; 7 bases agree with TRBD1. CDR3 sequence: CASSLEGAQPQHF. Here the CDR3 DNA reads TGTGCCAGCAGCTTGGAGGGGGCCCAGCCCCAGCATTTT.